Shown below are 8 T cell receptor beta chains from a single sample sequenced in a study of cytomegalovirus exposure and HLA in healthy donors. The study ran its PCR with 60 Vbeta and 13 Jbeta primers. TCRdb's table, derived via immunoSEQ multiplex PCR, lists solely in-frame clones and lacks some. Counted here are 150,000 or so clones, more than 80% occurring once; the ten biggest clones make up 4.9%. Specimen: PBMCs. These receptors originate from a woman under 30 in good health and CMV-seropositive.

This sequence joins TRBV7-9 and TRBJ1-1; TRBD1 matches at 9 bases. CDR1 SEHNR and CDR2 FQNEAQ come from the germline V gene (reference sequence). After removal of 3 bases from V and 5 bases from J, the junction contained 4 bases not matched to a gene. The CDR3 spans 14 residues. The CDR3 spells CASSLGQGETEAFF. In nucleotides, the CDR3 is TGTGCCAGCAGCTTGGGACAGGGAGAAACTGAAGCTTTCTTT. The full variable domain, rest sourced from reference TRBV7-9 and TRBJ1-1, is DTGVSQNPRHKITKRGQNVTFRCDPISEHNRLYWYRQTLGQGPEFLTYFQNEAQLEKSRLLSDRFSAERPKGSFSTLEIQRTEQGDSAMYLCASSLGQGETEAFFGQGTRLTVV.

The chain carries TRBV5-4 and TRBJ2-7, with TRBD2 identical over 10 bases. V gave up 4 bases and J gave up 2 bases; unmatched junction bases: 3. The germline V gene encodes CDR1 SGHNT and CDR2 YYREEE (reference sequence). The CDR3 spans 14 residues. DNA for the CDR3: TGTGCCAGCAGCCAGCGGGGGGGAACCTACGAGCAGTACTTC. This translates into CASSQRGGTYEQYF.

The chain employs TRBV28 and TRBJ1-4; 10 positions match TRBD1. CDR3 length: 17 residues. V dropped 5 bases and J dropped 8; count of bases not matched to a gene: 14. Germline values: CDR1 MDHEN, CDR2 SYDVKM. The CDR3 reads CASSPQGTGDIGEKLFF. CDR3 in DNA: TGTGCCAGCAGTCCACAAGGGACAGGGGATATCGGCGAAAAACTGTTTTTT.

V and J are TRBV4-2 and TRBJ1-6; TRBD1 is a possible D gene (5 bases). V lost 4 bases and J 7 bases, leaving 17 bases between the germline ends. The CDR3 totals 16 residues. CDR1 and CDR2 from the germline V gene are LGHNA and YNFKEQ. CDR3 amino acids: CASSRRWGGDNSPLHF. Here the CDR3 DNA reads TGTGCCAGCAGCCGTCGATGGGGAGGGGACAATTCACCCCTCCACTTT.

The CDR3: CASSLAEGRPLGYTF. In nucleotides, the CDR3 is TGTGCCAGCAGCTTAGCCGAAGGGAGACCCCTCGGCTACACCTTC. The chain recombines TRBV7-9 with TRBJ1-2; D gene uncertain. Germline assignment: CDR1 SEHNR and CDR2 FQNEAQ (reference sequence). Trimming shortened V by 0 bases and J by 8 bases, and 16 bases separated the two germline ends. The CDR3 has 15 amino acids.

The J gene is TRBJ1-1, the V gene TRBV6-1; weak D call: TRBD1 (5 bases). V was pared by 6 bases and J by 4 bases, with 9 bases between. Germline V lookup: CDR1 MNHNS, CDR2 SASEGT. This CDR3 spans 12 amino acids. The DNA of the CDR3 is TGTGCCAGCAGACTGGGGGGCACTGAAGCTTTCTTT. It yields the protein CASRLGGTEAFF.

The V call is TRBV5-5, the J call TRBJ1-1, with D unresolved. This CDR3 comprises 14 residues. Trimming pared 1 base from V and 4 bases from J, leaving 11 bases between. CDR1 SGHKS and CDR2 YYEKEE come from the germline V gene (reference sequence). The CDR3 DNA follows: TGTGCCAGCAGCTTGATTTTTCTAGGCACTGAAGCTTTCTTT. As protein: CASSLIFLGTEAFF.

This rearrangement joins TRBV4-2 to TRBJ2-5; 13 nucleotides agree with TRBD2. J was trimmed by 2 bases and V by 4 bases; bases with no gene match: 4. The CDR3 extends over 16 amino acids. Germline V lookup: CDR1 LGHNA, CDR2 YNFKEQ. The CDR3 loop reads CASSRRLAGGQETQYF. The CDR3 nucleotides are TGTGCCAGCAGCCGACGACTAGCGGGGGGTCAAGAGACCCAGTACTTC.